This T cell receptor beta chain was sequenced in a study of CD8+ T cells in alopecia areata. Overall study context: Each day, treated patients took oral tofacitinib twice, at 5 to 10 mg per dose. Tofacitinib treatment spanned 6 to 18 months, with 6 months off drug afterward. Regarding the study as a whole: Affected scalp, especially in alopecia totalis/universalis, had a higher clonality than normal scalp did. It was less clear whether patients shared TCRs than it was in mice, possibly because of HLA.

It was cDNA, reverse transcribed from extracted RNA, that served as the sequencing template. TCRdb keeps only in-frame clones here, not all; method: immunoSEQ multiplex PCR. The sample consists of about 120,000 clones, 35% to 40% of them appearing once. This clone occurred a few times. As yet, its antigen is unknown. The germline gives CDR1 LGHNA, CDR2 YSLEER. V was shortened by 0 bases and J by 0 bases, with 6 bases between the two germline ends. This CDR3 has 15 residues. The sequencing sample was made of CD4+ T cells sorted from blood. The V gene is TRBV4-3, the J gene TRBJ2-4; no reliable D call. The TCR originated in a human donor with alopecia areata. DNA for the CDR3: TGCGCCAGCAGCCAAGACCCGTTAGCCAAAAACATTCAGTACTTC. Its translation: CASSQDPLAKNIQYF.